The clone carrying this T cell receptor beta chain was counted many times. V shed 7 bases and J shed 1 base, with 11 bases lying between them. This CDR3 has 13 amino acids. These data come from a study of T cells in Graves' hyperthyroidism and ophthalmopathy. Study-level information: Peripheral blood was taken when the disease was first diagnosed, before any treatment began.

RNA transcripts were the template for amplifying TCR beta CDR3 regions. When the TCR CDR3 underwent first-round RT-PCR, the HTBI primer set was used. A single record per CDR3 protein comes from TCRdb applying MiXCR to the multiplex PCR reads. Of approximately 360,000 distinct CDR3 sequences listed, around 25% are singletons. Sequencing was performed on blood. The source of this sequence is a man aged 45 to 65 with Graves' hyperthyroidism. This chain connects TRBV12-3 or TRBV12-4 to TRBJ2-7; D not resolved. The CDR3 nucleotides read TGTGCCAGCACCAGTTCACCTTCCTACGAGCAGTACTTC. This translates into CASTSSPSYEQYF.